This TCR beta chain was sequenced for a study of T-cell memory formation after mild COVID-19. Using its own MiXCR run on the 5' RACE reads, TCRdb lists one record per CDR3 protein. This sample has 150,000 to 200,000 distinct CDR3 sequences, with under 14% found just once. This clonotype was seen many times. This TCR derives from a man aged 18 to 35 who had mild COVID-19 (a few samples of this study predate the infection). Cell type and time point are not known. Sequenced input: PBMCs or a T cell subset sorted from them (not recorded which).

CDR3 amino acids: CATSRDIPINTGELFF. The CDR3 DNA reads as TGTGCCACCAGCCGGGACATACCAATCAACACCGGGGAGCTGTTTTTT. The chain uses TRBV24-1 and TRBJ2-2; D is possibly TRBD1 (6 bases). The germline gives CDR1 KGHDR, CDR2 SFDVKD. There are 16 residues in the CDR3. V lost 7 bases to trimming and J lost 2 bases, with 16 bases between them.